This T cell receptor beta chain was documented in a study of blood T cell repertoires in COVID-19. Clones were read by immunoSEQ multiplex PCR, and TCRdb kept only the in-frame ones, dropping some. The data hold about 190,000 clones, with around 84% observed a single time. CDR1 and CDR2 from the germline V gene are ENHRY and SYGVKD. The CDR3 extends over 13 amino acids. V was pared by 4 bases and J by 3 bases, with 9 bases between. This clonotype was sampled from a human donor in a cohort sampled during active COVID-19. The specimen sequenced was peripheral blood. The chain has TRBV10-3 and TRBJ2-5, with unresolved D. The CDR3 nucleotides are TGTGCCATCAGTGCGTCGGCAGAAGAGACCCAGTACTTC. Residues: CAISASAEETQYF.